The 26 T cell receptor beta chains listed next were all sequenced from one sample in a study of T cells in Graves' hyperthyroidism and ophthalmopathy. Amplification of TCR beta CDR3 regions was performed using RNA transcripts as template. The HTBI primer set drove a first-round RT-PCR of the TCR CDR3. TCRdb fed the multiplex PCR reads into MiXCR, producing one record per CDR3 protein. The table includes about 540,000 distinct CDR3 sequences, more than 45% detected once. Sequencing used peripheral blood or thyroid tissue (not recorded which). The receptors were sampled from a young woman with Graves' hyperthyroidism.

V and J are TRBV7-3 and TRBJ1-3; TRBD1 might be the D (6 bases). Germline V gives CDR1 SGHTA, CDR2 FQGTGA. The V and J ends lost 3 bases and 5 bases respectively, with 14 bases between them. The CDR3 runs to 15 residues. CDR3 in amino acids: CASSLSGDNRNTIYF. CDR3 sequence (DNA): TGTGCCAGCAGCTTGAGCGGGGACAACAGAAACACCATATATTTT.

In the case of this clonotype: This is likely a read error, given that the CDR3 carries no conserved phenylalanine or tryptophan at its end. It is unclear where the CDR3 begins or ends on the DNA, so no DNA is shown, and the CDR3 is as TCRdb lists it. The rearrangement links TRBV10-3 to TRBJ1-4; the table's D call, TRBD1, has no DNA check behind it. The CDR3 is 10 amino acids in total, end residues counted. Per germline, CDR1 ENHRY and CDR2 SYGVKD. CDR3 sequence reads: CAISEPGQDY.

This clonotype was counted a few times. The rearrangement links TRBV2 to TRBJ2-7; 10 nucleotides agree with TRBD1. The V and J ends lost 5 bases and 7 bases, in that order; junction bases with no gene match: 8. CDR3 length: 14 amino acids. CDR1 SNHLY and CDR2 FYNNEI come from the germline V gene. The DNA for the CDR3 is TGTGCCAGCAGTCCCGGGACAGGGGAATTGGAGCAGTACTTC. It specifies CASSPGTGELEQYF.

The chain employs TRBV12-3 or TRBV12-4 and TRBJ2-5, with 9 bases matching TRBD2. The CDR3 contains 13 residues. V shed 10 bases, J shed 4 bases, and the junction held 7 bases outside the gene matches. The CDR3: CAIQTSGLETQYF. The CDR3 nucleotides read TGTGCCATCCAGACTAGCGGATTAGAGACCCAGTACTTC.

This clonotype occurred a few times. The chain combines TRBV2 with TRBJ2-5; D is unresolved. V was cut by 5 bases and J by 3 bases, with 10 bases left in between. The germline V gene encodes CDR1 SNHLY and CDR2 FYNNEI. The CDR3 is 13 residues long. CDR3 nucleotide sequence: TGTGCCAGCAGTCTTTACAGAGAAGAGACCCAGTACTTC. Its protein product is CASSLYREETQYF.

V usage is TRBV7-2 and J usage is TRBJ1-6; 8 nucleotides agree with TRBD1. The CDR3 totals 15 residues. Germline V lookup: CDR1 SGHTA, CDR2 FQGNSA. Trimming took 7 bases from V and 7 from J; bases not matched to a gene: 9. CDR3 in amino acids: CASTSGRGLNSPLHF. DNA of the CDR3: TGTGCCAGCACTTCTGGCAGGGGGCTGAATTCACCCCTCCACTTT.

This clonotype was found a few times. The rearrangement uses TRBV20-1 and TRBJ1-4; D not resolved. The CDR3 is made up of 12 amino acids. Trimming removed 3 bases at V and 8 bases at J, with 10 bases between. The germline V gene encodes CDR1 DFQATT and CDR2 SNEGSKA (reference sequence). DNA for the CDR3: TGCAGTGCTAGCTCCTGGGCCGAAAAACTGTTTTTT. This translates into CSASSWAEKLFF.

The chain is built from TRBV7-9 and TRBJ1-1, with 9 bases lining up with TRBD1. This CDR3 is built from 16 residues. V shed 1 base and J 1 base; nucleotides not matched to a gene: 4. Germline V lookup: CDR1 SEHNR, CDR2 FQNEAQ (reference sequence). Here the CDR3 DNA reads TGTGCCAGCAGCTTAGAAGGGACAGGGAAGAACACTGAAGCTTTCTTT. Its translation is CASSLEGTGKNTEAFF.

In its sample, this clonotype was seen many times. V and J are TRBV7-9 and TRBJ1-5, with D tentatively TRBD1 (5 bases). The CDR3 runs 15 residues. From germline, CDR1 is SEHNR and CDR2 FQNEAQ (reference sequence). V was cut by 5 bases and J by 2 bases, with 13 bases left in between. The CDR3 coding sequence is TGTGCCAGCAGCCTATTGGGGGAAGGCAATCAGCCCCAGCATTTT. It yields the protein CASSLLGEGNQPQHF.

This clonotype appeared once. The chain is built from TRBV12-3 or TRBV12-4 and TRBJ2-2; no firm D call. This CDR3 has 15 residues. V gave up 6 bases and J gave up 1 base, with 12 bases separating them. The CDR3 coding sequence is TGTGCCAGCAGGCGCCTGACCGTGAACACCGGGGAGCTGTTTTTT. The encoded protein is CASRRLTVNTGELFF.

The chain combines TRBV15 with TRBJ2-7, with D possibly matching TRBD2 (5 bases). Germline lookup yields CDR1 LNHNV and CDR2 YYDKDF (reference sequence). The CDR3 totals 17 residues. Deletions cut 0 bases from V and 7 bases from J, with 22 bases between. CDR3 residues: CATSRDWGSVNTGEQYF. The CDR3 region has the DNA TGTGCCACCAGCAGAGATTGGGGTAGCGTTAACACCGGGGAGCAGTACTTC.

This clonotype occurred a few times. Just one base apart from a much larger clone, this may be a read error. V gene TRBV25-1 combines with J gene TRBJ1-1; 7 positions agree with TRBD1. This CDR3 is 15 amino acids long. CDR1 and CDR2 from the germline V gene are MGHDK and SYGVNS. Germline trimming cut 4 bases from V and 0 bases from J; bases unmatched to any gene: 5. In DNA, the CDR3 is TGTGCCAGCAGTGTAAACAGGGGTCTGAACACTGAAGCTTTCTTT. Translating it yields CASSVNRGLNTEAFF.

Details on this clonotype: A clone one base away is much larger, so this may be a read error. The chain links TRBV24-1 to TRBJ1-5; a possible D gene is TRBD1 (5 bases). The CDR3 runs to 14 residues. Germline V gene data show CDR1 as KGHDR and CDR2 as SFDVKD. The CDR3 DNA follows: TGTGCCTCCAGTGTGGGGGATGACAATCAGCCCCAGCATTTT. This encodes CASSVGDDNQPQHF.

The chain joins TRBV24-1 to TRBJ1-2, with 9 bases aligning to TRBD1. CDR1 and CDR2 (germline): KGHDR, SFDVKD. Trimming cost V 5 bases and J 3 bases; bases outside gene matches: 15. The CDR3 loop spans 18 amino acids. CDR3 loop: CATSGAGTGTGYDYGYTF. The CDR3 DNA reads as TGTGCCACCAGTGGCGCCGGGACAGGGACGGGTTATGACTATGGCTACACCTTC.

The CDR3 reads CASSQRDYWAADTQYF. CDR3 in DNA: TGTGCCAGCAGCCAAAGGGACTATTGGGCCGCAGATACGCAGTATTTT. This rearrangement joins TRBV7-9 to TRBJ2-3; the match to TRBD2 covers 7 bases. Looked up from germline, CDR1 is SEHNR and CDR2 is FQNEAQ (reference sequence). This CDR3 contains 16 residues. With 5 bases clipped from V and 4 bases from J, the junction kept 12 bases outside the gene matches.

This chain connects TRBV12-5 to TRBJ1-2; no firm D call. The CDR3 contains 14 residues. Between the trimmed V and J ends, which lost 3 bases and 4 bases, there was a span of 12 bases. CDR1 is LGHNT, CDR2 FRNRAP, per germline. In nucleotides, the CDR3 is TGTGCTAGTGGTTTTGGAGGGAGTGGCTATGGCTACACCTTC. This sequence encodes CASGFGGSGYGYTF.

Note on this clonotype: Likely a read error: the CDR3 ends without its conserved phenylalanine or tryptophan. No DNA is shown, since the ends of the CDR3 on it are uncertain; the CDR3 is the one TCRdb lists. V gene TRBV2 combines with J gene TRBJ1-4; the listed D gene, TRBD1, was not tested against the DNA. Including both end residues, the CDR3 is 8 amino acids long. Germline V gene lookup returns CDR1 SNHLY and CDR2 FYNNEI. CDR3 amino acids: CASGQANY.

V usage is TRBV5-1 and J usage is TRBJ1-1; maybe TRBD1 (5 bases). V was pared by 1 base and J by 6 bases, with 10 bases between. The CDR3 has 13 amino acids. Germline V CDR1 and CDR2: SGHRS, YFSETQ. This chain's CDR3 is CASSLTGPSEAFF. The CDR3, as DNA: TGCGCCAGCAGCTTGACGGGACCCTCTGAAGCTTTCTTT.

V is TRBV7-9 and J is TRBJ1-2; D unresolved. The V gene's germline CDR1 is SEHNR and CDR2 FQNEAQ (reference sequence). CDR3 size: 15 residues. V lost 6 bases and J 3 bases, leaving 17 bases between the germline ends. The DNA for the CDR3 is TGTGCCAGCAGTTCCGGACCCGGTACGGACTATGGCTACACCTTC. The encoded protein is CASSSGPGTDYGYTF.

This chain uses TRBV29-1 with TRBJ1-1; 9 positions match TRBD1. Germline V gives CDR1 SQVTM, CDR2 ANQGSEA. The CDR3 has 12 residues. This CDR3 is CRHTGGNTEAFF. The CDR3 coding sequence is TGCAGGCATACAGGGGGCAACACTGAAGCTTTCTTT.

CDR3 nucleotides: TGTGCCAGTAGCGCCCCGACAGGGAATACCGGGGAGCTGTTTTTT. It translates to CASSAPTGNTGELFF. This chain connects TRBV19 to TRBJ2-2, with TRBD1 matching 7 bases. The CDR3 is 15 residues long. The germline gives CDR1 LNHDA, CDR2 SQIVND (reference sequence). V was clipped by 6 bases and J by 5 bases; unmatched bases: 9.

Written as DNA, the CDR3 is TGTGCCAGCAGCTTGACAACAAGCGAGCAGTACTTC. It specifies CASSLTTSEQYF. V gene TRBV5-6 combines with J gene TRBJ2-7; no firm D call. Trimming left V 1 base short and J 6 bases short, with 8 bases between. CDR3 length: 12 amino acids. Germline V gene lookup returns CDR1 SGHDT and CDR2 YYEEEE.

The gene calls are TRBV11-1 and TRBJ2-7, with 7 positions matching TRBD2. The J call may be in error: the DNA end matches TRBJ2-1 better. Germline V lookup: CDR1 SGHAT, CDR2 FQDESV (reference sequence). There are 13 residues in the CDR3. The chain's CDR3 is CASSLSAGDEQFF. For the CDR3, the DNA is TGTGCCAGCAGCTTATCCGCGGGGGACGAGCAGTTCTTC.

J is TRBJ1-5 and V is TRBV12-3 or TRBV12-4; D not resolved. The CDR3 sequence is 14 residues long. Trimming took 4 bases from V and 2 from J, leaving 9 bases between them. CDR3 in DNA: TGTGCCAGCAGTTACTCAAAGGGCAATCAGCCCCAGCATTTT. Encoded protein: CASSYSKGNQPQHF.

Of note for this clonotype: A junction boundary mismatches the germline segment, possibly from a read error. This chain links TRBV7-9 with TRBJ1-2; maybe TRBD1 (6 bases). This CDR3 region has 13 residues. CDR1 and CDR2 from the germline V gene are SEHNR and FQNEAQ (reference sequence). The DNA of the CDR3 is TGCGCCAGCAGCCAAGGGGCAGGGGCTGGCTACACCTTC. Translated, it gives CASSQGAGAGYTF.

The sample holds many counts of this clonotype. V gene TRBV29-1 combines with J gene TRBJ2-7; 8 nucleotides line up with TRBD2. CDR1 and CDR2 from the germline V gene are SQVTM and ANQGSEA. V trimming: 5 bases; J trimming: 3 bases; junction bases outside the gene matches: 3. This CDR3 region has 12 residues. The CDR3 DNA sequence: TGCAGCGTTAGCGGGAGCCTCTACGAGCAGTACTTC. Protein sequence: CSVSGSLYEQYF.